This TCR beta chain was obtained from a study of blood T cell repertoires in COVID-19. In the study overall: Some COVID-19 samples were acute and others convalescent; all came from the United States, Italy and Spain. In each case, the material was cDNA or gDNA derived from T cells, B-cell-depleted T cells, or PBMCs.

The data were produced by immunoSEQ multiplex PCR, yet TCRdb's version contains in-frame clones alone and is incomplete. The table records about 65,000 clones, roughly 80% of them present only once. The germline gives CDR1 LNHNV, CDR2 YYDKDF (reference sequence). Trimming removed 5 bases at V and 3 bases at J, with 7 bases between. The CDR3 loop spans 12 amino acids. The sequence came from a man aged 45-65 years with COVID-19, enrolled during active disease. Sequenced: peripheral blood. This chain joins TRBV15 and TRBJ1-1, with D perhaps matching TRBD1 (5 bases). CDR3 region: CATSGGYTEAFF. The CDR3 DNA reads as TGTGCCACCAGCGGGGGGTACACTGAAGCTTTCTTT.